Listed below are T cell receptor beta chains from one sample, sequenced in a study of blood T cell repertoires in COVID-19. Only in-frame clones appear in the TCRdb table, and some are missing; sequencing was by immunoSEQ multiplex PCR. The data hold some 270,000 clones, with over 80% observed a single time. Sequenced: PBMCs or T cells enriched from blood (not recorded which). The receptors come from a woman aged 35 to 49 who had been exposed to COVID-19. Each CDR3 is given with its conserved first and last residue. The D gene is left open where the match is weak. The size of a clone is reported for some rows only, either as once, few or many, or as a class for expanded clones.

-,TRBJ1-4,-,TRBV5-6,TGTGCCAGCAGCTTGACCCAGGGCGTCATTCTTAATGAAAAACTGTTTTTT,CASSLTQGVILNEKLFF
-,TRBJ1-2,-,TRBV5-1,TGTGCCAGCAGCCCGGAGACAGGCCGCTATGGCTACACCTTC,CASSPETGRYGYTF
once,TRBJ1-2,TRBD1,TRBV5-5,TGTGCCAGCTCACCGGACAGGGGTCTAGCTGGCTACACCTTC,CASSPDRGLAGYTF
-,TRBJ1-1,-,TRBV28,TGTGCCAGCAGGTCCCCAGGGATTAGGGCTGAAGCTTTCTTT,CASRSPGIRAEAFF
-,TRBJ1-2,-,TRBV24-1,TGTGCCACCAGTGACAAGAGGGGGTGGAGCTATGGCTACACCTTC,CATSDKRGWSYGYTF
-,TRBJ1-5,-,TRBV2,TGTGCCAGCAGCCTCATGGGGGGTTATAGCAATCAGCCCCAGCATTTT,CASSLMGGYSNQPQHF
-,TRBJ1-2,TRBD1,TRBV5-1,TGTGCCAGCAGCCCGGACAGGCCTGCTAACTATGGCTACACCTTC,CASSPDRPANYGYTF
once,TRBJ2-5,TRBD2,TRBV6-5,TGTGCCAGCAGTTTTAGCGGGGCCTTGCTGGAGACCCAGTACTTC,CASSFSGALLETQYF
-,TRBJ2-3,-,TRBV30,TGTGCCTGGAGTGGGGCGGACACCGCAGGGGATACGCAGTATTTT,CAWSGADTAGDTQYF
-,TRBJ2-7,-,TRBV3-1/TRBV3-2,TGTGCCAGCAGCCGAGGACTTAACGAGCAGTACTTC,CASSRGLNEQYF
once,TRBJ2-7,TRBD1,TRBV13,TGTGCCAGCAGCGAATCGACAGGGATTGGCTACGAGCAGTACTTC,CASSESTGIGYEQYF
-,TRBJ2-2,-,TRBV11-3,TGTGCCAGCAGCTTAGCGGGGAGAACTCTCACCGGGGAGCTGTTTTTT,CASSLAGRTLTGELFF
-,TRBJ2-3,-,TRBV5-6,TGTGCCAGCAGCGTTTACAGGGCTTCTATCACAGATACGCAGTATTTT,CASSVYRASITDTQYF
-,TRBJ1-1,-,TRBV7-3,TGTGCCAGCAGCTTAATCGGGGATGAAGCTTTCTTT,CASSLIGDEAFF
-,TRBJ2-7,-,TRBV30,TGTGCCTGGAGTGTTTGGGGGGGCCTTACCTACGAGCAGTACTTC,CAWSVWGGLTYEQYF
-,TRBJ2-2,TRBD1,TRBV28,TGTGCCAGCAGTTCAACGAGGACAGGGTGGACCGGGGAGCTGTTTTTT,CASSSTRTGWTGELFF
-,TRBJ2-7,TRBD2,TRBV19,TGTGCCAGTAGTATTGGGGGGGTCTACGAGCAGTACTTC,CASSIGGVYEQYF
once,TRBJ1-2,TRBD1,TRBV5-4,TGTGCCAGCAGCCAGATGTGGGACAGTCCTAACTATGGCTACACCTTC,CASSQMWDSPNYGYTF
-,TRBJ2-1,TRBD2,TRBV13,TGTGCCAGCAGCGCTTCTAGCGGCAATGAGCAGTTCTTC,CASSASSGNEQFF
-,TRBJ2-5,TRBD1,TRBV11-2,TGTGCCAGCAGCTTAGGGACAGGGAACCAAGAGACCCAGTACTTC,CASSLGTGNQETQYF
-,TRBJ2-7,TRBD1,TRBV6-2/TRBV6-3,TGTGCCAGCAGTTACCTGCAGGGGACAGGGAAATACGAGCAGTACTTC,CASSYLQGTGKYEQYF
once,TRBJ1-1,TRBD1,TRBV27,TGTGCCAGCAGTTCACCCCTACAGGGGTTCACTGAAGCTTTCTTT,CASSSPLQGFTEAFF
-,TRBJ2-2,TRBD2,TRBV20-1,TGCAGTGCTAGTCTAAATAGCGGGGGGGCCGGGGAGCTGTTTTTT,CSASLNSGGAGELFF
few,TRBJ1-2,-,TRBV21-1,TGTGCCAGCAGCAAAGTCACGCAGGGAACGGGTGGCTACACCTTC,CASSKVTQGTGGYTF
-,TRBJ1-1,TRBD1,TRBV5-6,TGTGCCAGCAGCTTGAACGGCAAGACAGGGGACACTGAAGCTTTCTTT,CASSLNGKTGDTEAFF
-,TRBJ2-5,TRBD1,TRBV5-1,TGCGCCAGCAGCTTGGTTCCGGGACAGGGACAAGAGACCCAGTACTTC,CASSLVPGQGQETQYF
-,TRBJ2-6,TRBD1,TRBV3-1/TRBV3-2,TGTGCCAGCAGCCAAGGACAGGGCACCTCTGGGGCCAACGTCCTGACTTTC,CASSQGQGTSGANVLTF
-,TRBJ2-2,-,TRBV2,TGTGCCAGCCGGGAAACGAACACCGGGGAGCTGTTTTTT,CASRETNTGELFF
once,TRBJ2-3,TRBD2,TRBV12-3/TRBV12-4,TGTGCCAGCAGGCTAGCGGGCACAGATACGCAGTATTTT,CASRLAGTDTQYF
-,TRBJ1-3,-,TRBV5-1,TGTGCCAGCAGCTTGCCGGGCTCTGGAAACACCATATATTTT,CASSLPGSGNTIYF
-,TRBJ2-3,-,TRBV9,TGTGCCAGCAGCCCAGGGGCGGGAGTTCCCTCCGCAACCTCCTACGATACGCAGTATTTT,CASSPGAGVPSATSYDTQYF
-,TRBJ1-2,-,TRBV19,TGTGCCAGTAGTATGGCGAAGGCAGGGGGCTACACCTTC,CASSMAKAGGYTF
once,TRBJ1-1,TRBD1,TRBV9,TGTGCCAGCAGCCCCCGACAGGGAAACACTGAAGCTTTCTTT,CASSPRQGNTEAFF
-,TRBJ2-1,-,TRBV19,TGTGCCAGTGGACAAAGCTCCTACAATGAGCAGTTCTTC,CASGQSSYNEQFF
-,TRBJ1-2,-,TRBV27,TGTGCCAGCAGTTTATTAAGTGGGGGCTATAACTATGGCTACACCTTC,CASSLLSGGYNYGYTF
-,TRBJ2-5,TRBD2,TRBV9,TGTGCCAGCGGGACTAGGGATGAGACCCAGTACTTC,CASGTRDETQYF
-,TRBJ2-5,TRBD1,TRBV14,TGTGCCAGCAGCCGGGGACAGGGGGCGACCTGGGTACAAGAGACCCAGTACTTC,CASSRGQGATWVQETQYF
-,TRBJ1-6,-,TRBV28,TGTGCCAGCAGTTTAGACAGGCCGGACAGCTCCTATAATTCACCCCTCCACTTT,CASSLDRPDSSYNSPLHF
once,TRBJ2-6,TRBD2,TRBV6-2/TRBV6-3,TGTGCCAGCAGTCCGGGGGGAAGAGGCTCTGGGGCCAACGTCCTGACTTTC,CASSPGGRGSGANVLTF
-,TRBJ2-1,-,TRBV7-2,TGTGCCAGCAGTCCAGGGGGCGGGAGTAACAATGAGCAGTTCTTC,CASSPGGGSNNEQFF
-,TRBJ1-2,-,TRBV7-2,TGTGCCAGCACCCGTGAGGCTTCCGGGGATGGCTACACCTTC,CASTREASGDGYTF
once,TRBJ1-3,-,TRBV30,TGTGCCTGGAGTCCACGGGACACCATATATTTT,CAWSPRDTIYF
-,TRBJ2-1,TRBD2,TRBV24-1,TGTGCCACCTCTAGCGGGATCTACAATGAGCAGTTCTTC,CATSSGIYNEQFF
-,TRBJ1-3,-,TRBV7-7,TGTGCTAGCAGCTCGGACAGTAGCTCTGGAAACACCATATATTTT,CASSSDSSSGNTIYF
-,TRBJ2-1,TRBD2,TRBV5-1,TGTGCCAGCAGCTCTGGGAGACTAGCGGGATCCAATGAGCAGTTCTTC,CASSSGRLAGSNEQFF
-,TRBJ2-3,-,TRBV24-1,TGTGCCACCAGCCAGACAGGACATAGCACAGATACGCAGTATTTT,CATSQTGHSTDTQYF
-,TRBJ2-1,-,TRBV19,TGTGCCAGTAGTATAGGGCGAGGGGGGGCGAGCTCCTACAATGAGCAGTTCTTC,CASSIGRGGASSYNEQFF
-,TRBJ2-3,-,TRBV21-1,TGTGCCAGCAGCAAAGGGAGTCTTAGGACTAGCGGACCCGGGGATACGCAGTATTTT,CASSKGSLRTSGPGDTQYF
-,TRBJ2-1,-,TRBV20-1,TGCAGTGCCAAAGGGGGTGTGGGGCAGTTCTTC,CSAKGGVGQFF